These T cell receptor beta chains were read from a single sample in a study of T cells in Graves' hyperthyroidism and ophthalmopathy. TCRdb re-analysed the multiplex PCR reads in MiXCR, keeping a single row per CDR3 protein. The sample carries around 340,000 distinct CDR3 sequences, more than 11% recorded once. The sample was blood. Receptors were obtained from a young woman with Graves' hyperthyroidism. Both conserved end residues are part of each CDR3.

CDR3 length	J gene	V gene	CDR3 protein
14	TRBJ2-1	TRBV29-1	CSVPSGRALDEQFF
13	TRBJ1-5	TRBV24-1	CATSAQGDQPQHF
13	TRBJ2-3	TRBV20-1	CSASSPLPDTQYF
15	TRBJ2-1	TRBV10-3	CAISARDKGYNEQFF
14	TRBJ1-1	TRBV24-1	CATAPSGVNTEAFF
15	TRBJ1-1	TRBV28	CASRRGASSYTEAFF
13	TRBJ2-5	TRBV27	CASGQGREETQYF
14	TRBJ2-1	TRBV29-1	CSVLIPGLGNEQFF
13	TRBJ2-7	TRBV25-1	CASSELGRYEQYF
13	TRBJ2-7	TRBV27	CASSYGLASEQYF
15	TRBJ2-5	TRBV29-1	CSVAAGGLFQETQYF
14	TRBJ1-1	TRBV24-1	CATSDHFAGTGAFF
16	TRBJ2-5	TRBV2	CASSEALRGRGETQYF
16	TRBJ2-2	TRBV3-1	CASSPPGRADTGELFF
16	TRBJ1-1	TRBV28	CASSLNIGTAGTEAFF
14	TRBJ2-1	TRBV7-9	CASSLAAGVGEQFF
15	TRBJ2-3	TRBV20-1	CSATRLTHLADTQYF
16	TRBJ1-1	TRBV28	CASRVGGGGMNTEAFF
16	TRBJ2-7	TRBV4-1	CASSQELGRVTYEQYF
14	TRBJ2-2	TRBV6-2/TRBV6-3	CATMGTPPPGELFF
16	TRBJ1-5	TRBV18	CASSPIDREEDQPQHF
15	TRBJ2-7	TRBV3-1	CASANLGQVGYEQYF
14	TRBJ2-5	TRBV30	CAWSGTGALETQYF
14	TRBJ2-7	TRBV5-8	CASSLGGRVYEQYF
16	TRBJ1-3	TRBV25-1	CASSRDRGASGNTIYF
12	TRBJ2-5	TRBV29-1	CSVSSTRETQYF
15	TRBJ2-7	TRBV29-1	CSVENWDRGAPEQYF
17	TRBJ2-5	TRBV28	CASSPPLRKRLQETQYF
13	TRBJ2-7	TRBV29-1	CSVPGTSSYEQYF
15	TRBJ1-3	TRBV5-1	CASSLEASSGNTIYF
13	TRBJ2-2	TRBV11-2	CASSLEVAGELFF
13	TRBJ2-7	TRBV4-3	CASSQEWADEQYF
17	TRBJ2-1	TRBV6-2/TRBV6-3	CASSSDPLYPSYNEQFF
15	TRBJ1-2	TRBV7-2	CASSPEVWALSGYTF
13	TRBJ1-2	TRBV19	CASQDRGRRGYTF
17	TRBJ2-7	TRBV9	CASSGGTSGRNSYEQYF
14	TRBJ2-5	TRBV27	CASSFSSGQETQYF
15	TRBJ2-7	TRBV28	CASSPPPGPDYEQYF
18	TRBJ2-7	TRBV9	CASSVAAAGGPGGYEQYF
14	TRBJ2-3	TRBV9	CASSVLGDTDTQYF
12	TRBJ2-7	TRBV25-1	CASRGPGDEQYF
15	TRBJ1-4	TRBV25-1	CASSATGTGIIQLFF
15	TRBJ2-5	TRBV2	CASGAGQTYQETQYF
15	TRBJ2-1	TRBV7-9	CASSSGTYSYNEQFF
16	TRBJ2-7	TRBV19	CASTPAAGGPHGEQYF